Described below is a single T cell receptor (beta chain) sequence and its context. What it binds is unknown. This sample is drawn from a study of T cell responses to AZD1222 COVID-19 vaccine. Study context: Second-dose intervals of approximately 4 or approximately 12 weeks were pooled.

Only in-frame clones appear in the TCRdb table, and some are missing; sequencing was by immunoSEQ multiplex PCR. The table records under 150,000 clones, about 88% of them present only once. This CDR3 region has 15 residues. V was clipped by 3 bases and J by 4 bases; unmatched bases: 8. The germline V gene has CDR1 LNHDA and CDR2 SQIVND (reference sequence). Study-wide findings and caveats: The span of vaccine-associated CD4 TCRs extended across spike, with dominance at 160-218 and 743-854. A mostly white British donor set with more females was recruited, and clonal diversity was possibly underestimated.

This TCR was sampled from an adult in good health. V is TRBV19 and J is TRBJ2-5; TRBD2 agrees at 7 bases. The starting material was peripheral blood, obtained on day 0 of AZD1222 vaccination. The CDR3 nucleotides read TGTGCCAGTAGTATGGGGCTATGGGAGGGAGAGACCCAGTACTTC. Translation gives CASSMGLWEGETQYF. Full variable domain (remainder filled in from reference TRBV19 and TRBJ2-5): DGGITQSPKYLFRKEGQNVTLSCEQNLNHDAMYWYRQDPGQGLRLIYYSQIVNDFQKGDIAEGYSVSREKKESFPLTVTSAQKNPTAFYLCASSMGLWEGETQYFGPGTRLLVL.